This TCR beta chain was sequenced for a study of blood T cell repertoires in COVID-19. CDR3 size: 15 residues. The ends lost 4 bases at V and 8 bases at J; junction bases unmatched: 10. Germline CDR1 reads SEHNR; CDR2 reads FQNEAQ (reference sequence). Here immunoSEQ multiplex PCR was the method, and the copy in TCRdb shows in-frame clones only, minus some. Of fewer than 40,000 clones in the sample, around nine tenths were seen once. Sequencing was performed on peripheral blood. The sequence was obtained from a man aged 55 to 70 with active COVID-19. The chain joins TRBV7-9 to TRBJ2-3; the match to TRBD2 covers 9 bases. The CDR3 sequence: CASSYTTAGGGTQYF. DNA of the CDR3: TGTGCCAGCAGCTATACGACCGCGGGAGGGGGTACGCAGTATTTT.